This T cell receptor beta chain is drawn from a study of blood T cell repertoires in COVID-19. Study-wide background: PBMCs, B-cell-depleted T cells, or T cells provided the cDNA or gDNA that made up the material.

While infection was still active, Seattle patients were enrolled and then followed longitudinally. V lost 3 bases and J lost 10; bases outside the gene matches: 8. Per the germline V gene, CDR1 is MNHNS and CDR2 is SASEGT. CDR3 length: 14 residues. Original analysis: Reference gene primer amplification gave nucleated cell count estimates. This table comes from immunoSEQ multiplex PCR, and its TCRdb copy is limited to in-frame clones, with some not included. The D gene and trimming were derived from the DNA, and the V and J assignments and clone size from that table. Of under 250,000 clones in the sample, about 82% were seen once.

This rearrangement joins TRBV6-1 to TRBJ2-1; 8 nucleotides match TRBD1. This sequence was found in a woman aged 80 or older with COVID-19, enrolled during active disease. What was sequenced was peripheral blood. CDR3 region: CASSDWGQVMEQFF. The CDR3 nucleotides read TGTGCCAGCAGTGATTGGGGACAGGTCATGGAGCAGTTCTTC.